This entry describes one T cell receptor (beta chain). The antigen is unknown. These data originate in a study of somatic mutations in cytotoxic T cells in rheumatoid arthritis. Points from the study as a whole: Greater age accompanied higher CD8+ clonality in rheumatoid arthritis patients, a pattern that was absent in healthy controls. Some patients, about an eighth of the roughly 65, had a largest CD8+ clone that exceeded 20% of CD8+ cells.

Clones were sequenced by immunoSEQ multiplex PCR, and TCRdb holds only the in-frame ones, with some missing. This table holds over 15,000 clones, 70% to 80% found once. Germline CDR1 is MGHRA and CDR2 is YSYEKL. V gave up 0 bases and J gave up 7 bases, with 13 bases separating them. The CDR3 sequence is 14 residues long. Sequencing used CD8+ T cells sorted from blood. This receptor was taken from an adult with rheumatoid arthritis. V usage is TRBV4-1 and J usage is TRBJ2-7; possibly TRBD1 for D (5 bases). Here the CDR3 reads CASSQDSGSDEQYF. The CDR3 bases are TGCGCCAGCAGCCAAGATTCAGGGTCTGATGAGCAGTACTTC.